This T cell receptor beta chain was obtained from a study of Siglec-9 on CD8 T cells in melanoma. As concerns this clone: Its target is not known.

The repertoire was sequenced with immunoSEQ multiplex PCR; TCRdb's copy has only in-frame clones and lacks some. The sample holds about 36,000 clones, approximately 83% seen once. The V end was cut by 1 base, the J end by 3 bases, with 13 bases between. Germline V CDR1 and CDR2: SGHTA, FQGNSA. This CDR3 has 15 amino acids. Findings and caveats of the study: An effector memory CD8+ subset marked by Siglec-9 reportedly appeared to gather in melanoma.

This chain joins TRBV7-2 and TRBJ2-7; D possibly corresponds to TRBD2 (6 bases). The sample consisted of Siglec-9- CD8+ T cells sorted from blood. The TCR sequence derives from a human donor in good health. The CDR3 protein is CASSLDGGGGYEQYF. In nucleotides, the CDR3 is TGTGCCAGCAGCTTAGACGGGGGTGGAGGCTACGAGCAGTACTTC.